One sample yielded the 3 T cell receptor beta chains listed below, sequenced in a study of blood T cells in healthy people across ages. A sample-barcoded 5' primer and a J-beta primer mix were used in a second PCR of roughly 6 to 11 cycles. TCRdb re-analysed the 5' RACE reads in MiXCR, keeping a single row per CDR3 protein. Of fewer than 1 million distinct CDR3 sequences listed, around 45% are singletons. Sequenced material: blood. The receptors come from a man between 60 and 70 years old in good health.

V is TRBV7-2 and J is TRBJ1-2, with a weak D call TRBD1 (5 bases). CDR3 size: 14 residues. From germline, CDR1 is SGHTA and CDR2 FQGNSA. V was shortened by 1 base and J by 5 bases, with 11 bases between the two germline ends. The CDR3 loop is CASSLEAGRYGYTF. Here the CDR3 DNA reads TGTGCCAGCAGCTTAGAAGCAGGGCGATATGGCTACACCTTC.

This chain connects TRBV10-3 to TRBJ2-7, with 9 bases matching TRBD1. The CDR3 sequence is 15 residues long. CDR1 ENHRY and CDR2 SYGVKD come from the germline V gene. The trim removed 6 bases at V and 7 bases at J, leaving 13 bases unmatched. CDR3 DNA sequence: TGTGCCATCAGAGACCCGGGACAGGGTGGGAATGAGCAGTACTTC. Translating gives CAIRDPGQGGNEQYF.

V gene TRBV5-1 combines with J gene TRBJ1-6; no clear D gene. The V end was cut by 2 bases, the J end by 2 bases, with 8 bases between. CDR3 length: 15 amino acids. The germline CDR1 and CDR2 sequences are SGHRS and YFSETQ. CDR3 residues: CASSLMDPYNSPLHF. CDR3 DNA: TGCGCCAGCAGCTTAATGGACCCCTATAATTCACCCCTCCACTTT.